This T cell receptor beta chain is from a study of vaccination effects on CD4 cells after COVID-19. The overall study: Of the BNT162b2 and mRNA-1273 vaccines, participants received two doses of one or the other. Study-wide findings and caveats: Pronounced clonal contraction occurred in clones induced by infection and by vaccine late after vaccination.

Before sequencing, viral peptide pools were used by the ViraFEST assay to expand antigen-specific CD4+ T cells. CD4+ T cells were isolated after around 9 days of culture. Germline V gene sequence: CDR1 SGHNT, CDR2 YYREEE (reference sequence). The CDR3 runs 15 residues. V trimming: 0 bases; J trimming: 4 bases; junction bases outside the gene matches: 4. The repertoire was sequenced with immunoSEQ multiplex PCR; TCRdb's copy has only in-frame clones and lacks some. Of tens of thousands of clones listed, roughly 79% are singletons. Comments on this clone: Its antigen is currently unknown.

The sample was CD4+ T cells from PBMCs cultured with HCoV-229E spike peptides, taken before COVID-19 vaccination. The rearrangement joins TRBV5-4 to TRBJ1-1, with 9 bases lining up with TRBD1. The clonotype was recovered from a human donor who received a COVID-19 vaccine. The CDR3 is CASSLGGTGSTEAFF. CDR3 sequence (DNA): TGTGCCAGCAGCTTGGGGGGGACAGGGAGCACTGAAGCTTTCTTT.